What follows describes a single T cell receptor beta chain. The sample comes from a study of blood T cell repertoires in COVID-19. The wider study: COVID-19 samples from acute and convalescent phases originated in the United States, Italy and Spain. Sources were T cells, B-cell-depleted T cells, or PBMCs; the material itself was cDNA or gDNA.

Germline V lookup: CDR1 KGHSH, CDR2 LQKENI. CDR3 length: 16 amino acids. V was trimmed by 2 bases and J by 3 bases, leaving 15 bases between them. Per the original data handling: Reference gene primer amplification yielded estimated nucleated cell counts. Libraries were prepared by immunoSEQ multiplex PCR; TCRdb keeps only in-frame clonotypes and omits some of them. V and J calls and clone size are given by that table; D and trimming were obtained from the DNA. Of 30,000 to 40,000 clones in the sample, roughly 80% were seen once. The chain links TRBV18 to TRBJ2-3, with D possibly being TRBD2 (6 bases). The receptor was isolated from a man in his 60s in a cohort sampled during active COVID-19. Sequencing was performed on peripheral blood. As DNA, the CDR3 is TGTGCCAGCTCACCATTAACCGGGACTGGTACAGATACGCAGTATTTT. Translation gives CASSPLTGTGTDTQYF.